The 20 T cell receptor beta chains below were found in one sample sequenced in a study of shared clonotypes between healthy human individuals. The naive CD8 fraction comprised CD45RO-negative cells positively selected for CCR7 and excluded terminally differentiated effector memory CD45RA+ cells. The table came from immunoSEQ multiplex PCR; TCRdb's copy has only in-frame clones and leaves some out. The top ten hold 1.5% to 2% of the sample, which has about 2.1 million clones, just over 90% seen once. Sequenced: naive CD8+ T cells from PBMCs. The origin of the receptors is a man between 18 and 35 years old in good health. Some clones in this sample may be carry-over from other donors' samples.

The chain employs TRBV9 and TRBJ2-2; tentative D call: TRBD2 (6 bases). The CDR3 is 13 residues long. Trimming left V 4 bases short and J 7 bases short, with 11 bases between. Germline-derived CDR1 and CDR2 are SGDLS and YYNGEE. The CDR3 DNA follows: TGTGCCAGCAGCCCCCGGAGGGTCGGGGAGCTGTTTTTT. It translates to CASSPRRVGELFF.

This rearrangement joins TRBV28 to TRBJ2-2; weak D call: TRBD2 (6 bases). The V end was cut by 6 bases, the J end by 4 bases, with 12 bases between. The length of the CDR3 is 14 residues. Germline V gene sequence: CDR1 MDHEN, CDR2 SYDVKM. CDR3 loop: CASSPRGTTGELFF. CDR3 coding DNA: TGTGCCAGCAGCCCCCGCGGGACCACCGGGGAGCTGTTTTTT.

This clone was recorded once. V is TRBV5-4 and J is TRBJ2-1, with D unclear. Trimming took 0 bases from V and 5 from J, leaving 9 bases between them. This CDR3 is 14 amino acids long. CDR1 and CDR2 from the germline V gene are SGHNT and YYREEE (reference sequence). In nucleotides, the CDR3 is TGTGCCAGCAGCTTGGCCAGGACGAACAATGAGCAGTTCTTC. This translates into CASSLARTNNEQFF.

The rearrangement links TRBV4-1 to TRBJ2-1, with 8 bases aligning to TRBD2. The CDR3 is made up of 16 amino acids. Germline CDR1 MGHRA, CDR2 YSYEKL. With 1 base clipped from V and 6 bases from J, the junction kept 8 bases outside the gene matches. CDR3: CASSQVGTSNSNEQFF. CDR3 DNA sequence: TGCGCCAGCAGCCAAGTGGGGACTAGTAATTCCAATGAGCAGTTCTTC.

This clone was seen once. The junction departs from germline at one end; a sequencing error may be responsible. V usage is TRBV19 and J usage is TRBJ1-5, with 7 bases matching TRBD1. Germline loops: CDR1 LNHDA, CDR2 SQIVND (reference sequence). The CDR3 is 15 residues long. CDR3 residues: CVSSIDRAGNQPQHF. Here the CDR3 DNA reads TGTGTCAGTAGTATAGACAGGGCCGGCAATCAGCCCCAGCATTTT.

The chain is built from TRBV6-1 and TRBJ2-7, with 9 nucleotides matching TRBD1. Germline V CDR1 and CDR2: MNHNS, SASEGT. This CDR3 region has 15 residues. V lost 3 bases, J lost 5 bases, and 8 bases stayed unmatched. The CDR3 DNA follows: TGTGCCAGCAGTGAGATGACAGGGGGGTATCACGAGCAGTACTTC. It specifies CASSEMTGGYHEQYF.

The rearrangement joins TRBV6-5 to TRBJ2-1, with 7 nucleotides matching TRBD2. V was clipped by 6 bases and J by 6 bases; unmatched bases: 11. The CDR3 consists of 15 residues. The V gene's germline CDR1 is MNHEY and CDR2 SVGAGI. The CDR3 reads CASSPLEGGSNEQFF. The CDR3 nucleotides are TGTGCCAGCAGCCCACTAGAGGGAGGGTCCAATGAGCAGTTCTTC.

The chain carries TRBV29-1 and TRBJ1-1; a weak D match, TRBD1 (5 bases). Trimming took off 8 bases at V and 3 bases at J, with 10 bases between the two ends. The CDR3 contains 11 residues. The germline CDR1 and CDR2 sequences are SQVTM and ANQGSEA. The CDR3 sequence: CSQQGDTEAFF. The CDR3 DNA is TGCAGCCAGCAAGGGGACACTGAAGCTTTCTTT.

The rearrangement joins TRBV19 to TRBJ1-1; TRBD1 agrees at 7 bases. The V gene end was trimmed by 4 bases and the J gene end by 1 base; junction bases not matched to a gene: 3. This CDR3 is 14 amino acids long. The germline V gene encodes CDR1 LNHDA and CDR2 SQIVND (reference sequence). The CDR3 nucleotides are TGTGCCAGTAGTAGGGACAGCTCGAACACTGAAGCTTTCTTT. Translated: CASSRDSSNTEAFF.

This clone was seen only once. The chain is built from TRBV7-6 and TRBJ2-5; weak D call: TRBD2 (6 bases). Germline loops: CDR1 SGHVS, CDR2 FNYEAQ. This CDR3 is built from 14 residues. The V and J ends lost 5 bases and 1 base respectively, with 11 bases between them. The DNA for the CDR3 is TGTGCCAGCAGCGCCCCTAGCGCCCAAGAGACCCAGTACTTC. Translating it yields CASSAPSAQETQYF.

The chain joins TRBV10-3 to TRBJ2-1, with 10 bases aligning to TRBD2. Per germline, CDR1 ENHRY and CDR2 SYGVKD. V lost 0 bases, J lost 5 bases, and 13 bases stayed unmatched. This CDR3 has 19 residues. For the CDR3, the DNA is TGTGCCATCAGTGAGTCCCCAACCTCTAGCGGGGGCGGCCACAATGAGCAGTTCTTC. Amino acid sequence: CAISESPTSSGGGHNEQFF.

The CDR3 bases are TGTGCCAGCAGTTTACCTCAAGCGGAGGTACAAGAGACCCAGTACTTC. Its protein product is CASSLPQAEVQETQYF. The V call is TRBV28, the J call TRBJ2-5, with D possibly being TRBD2 (5 bases). In germline, CDR1 is MDHEN, CDR2 SYDVKM. V dropped 2 bases and J dropped 2 bases, with 15 bases sitting between them. The CDR3 is made up of 16 amino acids.

V gene TRBV29-1 combines with J gene TRBJ1-4; maybe TRBD1 (5 bases). Germline assignment: CDR1 SQVTM and CDR2 ANQGSEA. This CDR3 is built from 13 residues. Trimming took 1 base from V and 8 from J, leaving 11 bases between them. This CDR3 is CSVEGGVEEKLFF. The CDR3 nucleotides are TGCAGCGTTGAAGGGGGGGTAGAGGAAAAACTGTTTTTT.

The V gene is TRBV28, the J gene TRBJ2-7, with TRBD2 identical over 7 bases. V was clipped by 5 bases and J by 4 bases; unmatched bases: 8. This CDR3 is 14 amino acids long. CDR1 is MDHEN, CDR2 SYDVKM, per germline. CDR3 nucleotides: TGTGCCAGCAGTCCCCCGGGAGGCCAATACGAGCAGTACTTC. This sequence encodes CASSPPGGQYEQYF.

This chain connects TRBV6-4 to TRBJ2-3, with TRBD2 as a possible D gene (6 bases). V gave up 2 bases and J gave up 3 bases, with 24 bases separating them. Germline CDR1 and CDR2: MRHNA and SNTAGT. The CDR3 is 19 amino acids. CDR3 nucleotide sequence: TGTGCCAGCAGTGACCCAAGAAAAGCGGGCCATCGGGGGACAGATACGCAGTATTTT. Amino acid sequence: CASSDPRKAGHRGTDTQYF.

The V call is TRBV29-1, the J call TRBJ2-3; no firm D call. CDR3 length: 11 amino acids. From germline, CDR1 is SQVTM and CDR2 ANQGSEA. Trimming left V 7 bases short and J 12 bases short, with 17 bases between. CDR3 loop: CSARRASFQYF. DNA of the CDR3: TGCAGCGCCCGAAGGGCTAGTTTTCAGTATTTT.

The CDR3 nucleotides read TGTGCCAGCAGCCCGGGACAGGGGCTTAGAGAGCAGTACTTC. As protein: CASSPGQGLREQYF. V and J are TRBV14 and TRBJ2-7; 10 nucleotides align to TRBD1. Germline V gene lookup returns CDR1 SGHDN and CDR2 FVKESK. The CDR3 is 14 amino acids. The J segment lost 7 bases and the V segment lost 4 bases, leaving 7 bases of the junction unmatched.

This chain connects TRBV11-2 to TRBJ2-3; TRBD2 agrees at 12 bases. CDR3 length equals 16 residues. Per germline, CDR1 SGHAT and CDR2 FQNNGV. J lost 5 bases, V lost 5 bases, and 8 bases had no gene match. The CDR3, as DNA: TGTGCCAGCAGCCCCGGGACTAGCGGGCAGCGAGATACGCAGTATTTT. Its translation: CASSPGTSGQRDTQYF.

The chain has TRBV19 and TRBJ2-2, with no clear D. CDR1 is LNHDA and CDR2 is SQIVND in the germline V gene (reference sequence). CDR3 length equals 15 residues. V gave up 6 bases and J gave up 7 bases, with 18 bases separating them. The CDR3 spells CASSPPIRSRGELFF. The DNA for the CDR3 is TGTGCCAGTAGCCCCCCGATAAGATCCCGCGGGGAGCTGTTTTTT.

The V call is TRBV9, the J call TRBJ2-7, with 7 bases lining up with TRBD2. Losses at the gene ends were 4 bases for V and 4 bases for J; bases not matched to a gene: 14. The CDR3 covers 16 residues. Germline lookup yields CDR1 SGDLS and CDR2 YYNGEE. The CDR3 coding sequence is TGTGCCAGCAGCCCCCGGGGGGTGGGTACGAGTTACGAGCAGTACTTC. It codes for CASSPRGVGTSYEQYF.